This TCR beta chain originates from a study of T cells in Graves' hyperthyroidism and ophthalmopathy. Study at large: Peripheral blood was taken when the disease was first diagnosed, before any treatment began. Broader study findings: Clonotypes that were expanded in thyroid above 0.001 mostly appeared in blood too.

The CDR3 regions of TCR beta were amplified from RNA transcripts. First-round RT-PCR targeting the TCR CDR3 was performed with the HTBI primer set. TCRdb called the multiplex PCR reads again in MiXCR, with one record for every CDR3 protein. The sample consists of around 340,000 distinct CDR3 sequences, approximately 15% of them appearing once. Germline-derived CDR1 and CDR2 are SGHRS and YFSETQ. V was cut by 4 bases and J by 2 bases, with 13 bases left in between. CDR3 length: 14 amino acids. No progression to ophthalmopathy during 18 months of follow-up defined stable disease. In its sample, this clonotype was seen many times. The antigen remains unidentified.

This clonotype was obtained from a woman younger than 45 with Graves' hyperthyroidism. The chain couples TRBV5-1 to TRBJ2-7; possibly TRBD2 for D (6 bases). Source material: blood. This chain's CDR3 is CASSLGGGTYEQYF. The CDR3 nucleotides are TGCGCCAGCAGCCTGGGGGGAGGCACCTACGAGCAGTACTTC.